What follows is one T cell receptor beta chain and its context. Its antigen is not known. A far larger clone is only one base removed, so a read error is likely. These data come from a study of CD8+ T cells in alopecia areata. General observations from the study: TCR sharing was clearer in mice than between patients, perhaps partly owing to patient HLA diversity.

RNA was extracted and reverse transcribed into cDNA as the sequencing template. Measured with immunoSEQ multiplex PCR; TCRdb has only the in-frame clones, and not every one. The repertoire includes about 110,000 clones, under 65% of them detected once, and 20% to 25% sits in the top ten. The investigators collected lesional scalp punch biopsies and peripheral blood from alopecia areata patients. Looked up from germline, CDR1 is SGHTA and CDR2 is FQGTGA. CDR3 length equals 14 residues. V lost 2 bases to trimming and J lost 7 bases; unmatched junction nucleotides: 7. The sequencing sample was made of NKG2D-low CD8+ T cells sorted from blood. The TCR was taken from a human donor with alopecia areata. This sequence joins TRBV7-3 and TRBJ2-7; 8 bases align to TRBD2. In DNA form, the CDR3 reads TGTGCCAGCAGCTTAGGCGGGGGGTACAATGAGCAGTACTTC. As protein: CASSLGGGYNEQYF.